Below, one TCR beta chain is given with its context. These data belong to a study of blood T cell repertoires in COVID-19. In the study overall: PBMCs, B-cell-depleted T cells, or T cells provided the cDNA or gDNA that made up the material.

This table comes from immunoSEQ multiplex PCR, and its TCRdb copy is limited to in-frame clones, with some not included. Among over 250,000 clones listed, 85% to 90% were seen once. Participants were aged about 18 to 89 years from approximately 25 US areas. Cohort assignment relied on participant-reported clinical history. Cohort 3 recovery required two negative PCRs, clearance, or symptom resolution. Sequencing was performed on PBMCs or T cells enriched from blood (not recorded which). This TCR was recovered from a woman aged 18-29 years who had recovered from COVID-19.

The CDR3 protein is CASRLLGQGYGYTF. DNA for the CDR3: TGTGCCAGCAGGCTCCTGGGACAGGGCTATGGCTACACCTTC. This chain uses TRBV28 with TRBJ1-2, with 9 positions matching TRBD1. With V trimmed by 6 bases and J by 4 bases, 6 bases remained unmatched. The CDR3 consists of 14 residues. The germline V gene encodes CDR1 MDHEN and CDR2 SYDVKM.